This T cell receptor (beta chain) originates from a study of control samples from healthy donors and cancer patients (TCRdb year 2020). Receptors were amplified or captured by the immunoSEQ multiplex PCR assay. TCRdb obtained this table from immuneACCESS and retained in-frame rearrangements with V and J assigned. These tables miss some clones; where compared with another copy, unresolved V genes account for less than half of the shortfall, and the remainder is unexplained. This sample comprises fewer than 200,000 clones, around 93% of them detected only once. The ten most abundant clones make up over 4% of the sample. Worth noting for this clone: Its target antigen remains unknown. Qualities for individual bases were not recorded, and no much larger clone is one base off.

This clonotype originated in a woman in her sixties or seventies in good health. The sequenced sample consisted of blood.

CDR3 region: CASSSLWAGTLEKLFF. The DNA is as follows: TGTGCCAGCAGCTCGCTTTGGGCAGGGACCCTTGAAAAACTGTTTTTT. This chain joins TRBV5-4 to TRBJ1-4; perhaps TRBD1 is the D gene, with 5 bases matching. In the germline V gene (reference sequence), CDR1 corresponds to SGHNT and CDR2 to YYREEE. Taken from cysteine to phenylalanine, the CDR3 has 16 residues. Only the CDR3 DNA is retained, 48 bases long and in frame from the first base. V is cut by 3 bases and J by 7 bases, and the space between the germline ends is 19 bases.